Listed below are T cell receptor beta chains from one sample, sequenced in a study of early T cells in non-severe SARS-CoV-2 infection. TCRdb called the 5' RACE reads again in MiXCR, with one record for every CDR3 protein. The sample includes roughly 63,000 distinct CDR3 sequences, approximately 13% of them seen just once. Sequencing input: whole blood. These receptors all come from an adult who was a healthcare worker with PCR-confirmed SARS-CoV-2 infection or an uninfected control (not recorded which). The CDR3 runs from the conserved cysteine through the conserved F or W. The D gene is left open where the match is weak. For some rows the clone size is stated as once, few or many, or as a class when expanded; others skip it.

CDR3: CASSQSSGFGGTEAFF
DNA: TGTGCCAGCAGCCAATCTTCGGGGTTCGGGGGCACTGAAGCTTTCTTT
size: many
D: -
V: TRBV16
J: TRBJ1-1

CDR3: CSARGSGARSYEQYF
DNA: TGCAGTGCTAGGGGGTCAGGGGCGAGGTCCTACGAGCAGTACTTC
size: many
D: -
V: TRBV20-1
J: TRBJ2-7

CDR3: CSVDQGPHTEAFF
DNA: TGCAGCGTTGACCAAGGGCCGCACACTGAAGCTTTCTTT
size: -
D: -
V: TRBV29-1
J: TRBJ1-1

CDR3: CSVEGGTGLFEQYF
DNA: TGCAGCGTTGAGGGTGGGACAGGCCTCTTCGAGCAGTACTTC
size: many
D: TRBD1
V: TRBV29-1
J: TRBJ2-7

CDR3: CASSPLDQETQYF
DNA: TGTGCCAGCAGTCCGCTGGACCAAGAGACCCAGTACTTC
size: many
D: -
V: TRBV27
J: TRBJ2-5

CDR3: CASTTPGAAFF
DNA: TGTGCCAGCACGACCCCAGGCGCAGCTTTCTTT
size: many
D: -
V: TRBV12-3/TRBV12-4
J: TRBJ1-1

CDR3: CASSQPGQGVSGTQYF
DNA: TGTGCCAGCAGCCAACCGGGACAAGGAGTGTCGGGTACGCAGTATTTT
size: few
D: -
V: TRBV4-2
J: TRBJ2-3

CDR3: CASSLDLSRDTQYF
DNA: TGTGCCAGCAGCTTAGATCTATCACGAGATACGCAGTATTTT
size: many
D: -
V: TRBV11-2
J: TRBJ2-3

CDR3: CASSDNYEQYF
DNA: TGTGCCAGCAGTGACAACTACGAGCAGTACTTC
size: -
D: -
V: TRBV27
J: TRBJ2-7

CDR3: CASSQGVSTEAFF
DNA: TGTGCCAGCAGCCAGGGGGTGAGCACTGAAGCTTTCTTT
size: many
D: TRBD1
V: TRBV6-6
J: TRBJ1-1